One sample yielded the 24 T cell receptor beta chains listed below, sequenced in a study of early T cells in non-severe SARS-CoV-2 infection. MiXCR was run by TCRdb on the 5' RACE reads, yielding one entry per CDR3 protein. The sample shows 70,000 to 85,000 distinct CDR3 sequences, less than 15% of them seen only once. Sequenced: whole blood. These receptors were obtained from an adult who was a healthcare worker with PCR-confirmed SARS-CoV-2 infection or an uninfected control (not recorded which).

This clonotype was found many times. V usage is TRBV5-1 and J usage is TRBJ2-1, with TRBD2 matching 11 bases. Germline CDR1 and CDR2: SGHRS and YFSETQ. V gave up 3 bases and J gave up 5 bases; unmatched junction bases: 7. The CDR3 is 16 amino acids. DNA of the CDR3: TGCGCCAGCAGCTCCCACCTGACTAGCGGGAACAATGAGCAGTTCTTC. Translated: CASSSHLTSGNNEQFF. The complete variable domain, with remaining parts taken from reference TRBV5-1 and TRBJ2-1, reads KAGVTQTPRYLIKTRGQQVTLSCSPISGHRSVSWYQQTPGQGLQFLFEYFSETQRNKGNFPGRFSGRQFSNSRSEMNVSTLELGDSALYLCASSSHLTSGNNEQFFGPGTRLTVL.

The V gene is TRBV29-1, the J gene TRBJ2-1; D tentatively fits TRBD1 or TRBD2 (5 bases each). The germline V gene has CDR1 SQVTM and CDR2 ANQGSEA. V lost 6 bases and J lost 8, with 14 bases in between. The CDR3 is made up of 12 amino acids. CDR3 sequence (DNA): TGCAGCGTGGGACGGACGGCGTATGAGCAGTTCTTC. This translates into CSVGRTAYEQFF.

The V gene is TRBV7-9, the J gene TRBJ2-1; 9 nucleotides align to TRBD1. J lost 1 base, V lost 9 bases, and 1 base had no gene match. Germline CDR1 and CDR2: SEHNR and FQNEAQ (reference sequence). The CDR3 is 13 residues long. The CDR3 reads CASGQGSYNEQFF. The CDR3 DNA is TGTGCCAGTGGACAGGGGTCCTACAATGAGCAGTTCTTC.

The rearrangement uses TRBV29-1 and TRBJ1-4; D call uncertain. The germline V gene has CDR1 SQVTM and CDR2 ANQGSEA. Trimming took off 4 bases at V and 4 bases at J, with 13 bases between the two ends. The CDR3 consists of 14 residues. The CDR3 here is CSVVGGAFNEKLFF. The CDR3 region has the DNA TGCAGCGTTGTCGGCGGCGCCTTTAATGAAAAACTGTTTTTT.

In its sample, this clonotype was seen a few times. The gene calls are TRBV4-1 and TRBJ2-2; D is uncertain. The CDR3 has 16 amino acids. Between the trimmed V and J ends, which lost 1 base and 4 bases, there was a span of 13 bases. Germline V gives CDR1 MGHRA, CDR2 YSYEKL. The CDR3 nucleotides are TGCGCCAGCAGCCAAGTGCGGTCCGGAAGCACCGGGGAGCTGTTTTTT. It is translated as CASSQVRSGSTGELFF.

This clonotype was counted between two and nine times. The V gene is TRBV27, the J gene TRBJ1-2, with D perhaps TRBD1 (6 bases). In germline, CDR1 is MNHEY, CDR2 SMNVEV (reference sequence). Trimming removed 4 bases from V and 9 bases from J, with 15 bases in between. The CDR3 contains 13 residues. The CDR3: CASSSRGATSYTF. CDR3 nucleotide sequence: TGTGCCAGCAGTTCCCGGGGGGCGACCAGCTACACCTTC.

The chain's CDR3 is CASSPDRRATNEKLFF. The CDR3 region has the DNA TGTGCCAGCAGCCCCGACCGACGGGCAACTAATGAAAAACTGTTTTTT. The V gene is TRBV7-9, the J gene TRBJ1-4; D uncertain. There are 16 residues in the CDR3. V lost 5 bases and J lost 0, with 13 bases in between. The germline CDR1 and CDR2 sequences are SEHNR and FQNEAQ (reference sequence).

V gene TRBV3-1 combines with J gene TRBJ1-1; maybe TRBD1 (6 bases). The V end lost 1 base, the J end lost 6 bases, and 12 bases lay between the germline ends. CDR1 and CDR2 from the germline V gene are LGHDT and YNNKEL (reference sequence). The CDR3 covers 14 residues. In DNA form, the CDR3 reads TGTGCCAGCAGCCAAGCAGGGGCGGCAGCTGAAGCTTTCTTT. Its protein product is CASSQAGAAAEAFF. Full variable domain (missing parts from reference TRBV3-1 and TRBJ1-1): DTAVSQTPKYLVTQMGNDKSIKCEQNLGHDTMYWYKQDSKKFLKIMFSYNNKELIINETVPNRFSPKSPDKAHLNLHINSLELGDSAVYFCASSQAGAAAEAFFGQGTRLTVV.

This clonotype was observed many times. The J gene is TRBJ1-5, the V gene TRBV2, with TRBD1 matching 9 bases. Germline V CDR1 and CDR2: SNHLY, FYNNEI. V shed 4 bases, J shed 5 bases, and the junction held 3 bases outside the gene matches. The CDR3 consists of 14 residues. CDR3 DNA sequence: TGTGCCAGCAGTGGACAGGGGGGTGATCAGCCCCAGCATTTT. As protein: CASSGQGGDQPQHF. Full variable domain (outside the CDR3, taken from reference TRBV2 and TRBJ1-5): EPEVTQTPSHQVTQMGQEVILRCVPISNHLYFYWYRQILGQKVEFLVSFYNNEISEKSEIFDDQFSVERPDGSNFTLKIRSTKLEDSAMYFCASSGQGGDQPQHFGDGTRLSIL.

This clonotype was seen many times. The chain carries TRBV12-3 or TRBV12-4 and TRBJ2-5, with 12 positions matching TRBD2. V was clipped by 2 bases and J by 9 bases; unmatched bases: 1. The CDR3 totals 13 residues. The CDR3 reads CASSLRLAGAQYF. The CDR3 DNA reads TGTGCCAGCAGTTTAAGACTAGCGGGGGCCCAGTACTTC.

About this clonotype: A much larger clone is a single base away; this may be a read error. The rearrangement uses TRBV6-6 and TRBJ2-2; no reliable D call. The CDR3 spans 11 residues. Trimming removed 7 bases from V and 7 bases from J, with 7 bases in between. CDR1 is MNHNY, CDR2 SVGAGI, per germline (reference sequence). The CDR3 nucleotides are TGTGCCAGCACAATGAGCGGGGAGCTGTTTTTT. It is translated as CASTMSGELFF.

This clonotype was seen only a few times. The V and J genes are TRBV29-1 and TRBJ2-3; TRBD2 matches 16 bases. This CDR3 has 14 residues. Germline CDR1 SQVTM, CDR2 ANQGSEA. V shed 6 bases, J shed 6 bases, and the junction held 3 bases outside the gene matches. The CDR3 coding sequence is TGCAGCGTGGGACTAGCGGGAGGGCTGGATACGCAGTATTTT. This codes for CSVGLAGGLDTQYF.

This clonotype was counted many times. The chain has TRBV15 and TRBJ1-1, with a tentative D call TRBD1 (6 bases). The ends were cut back, 3 bases at V and 4 bases at J, with 12 bases in the middle. CDR3 size: 14 residues. Germline loops: CDR1 LNHNV, CDR2 YYDKDF (reference sequence). The chain's CDR3 is CATSRDSRSTEAFF. CDR3 bases: TGTGCCACCAGCAGGGACAGTCGGAGCACTGAAGCTTTCTTT.

This clonotype turned up a few times. The rearrangement joins TRBV7-3 to TRBJ2-1; 8 bases are a match to TRBD2. The J segment lost 2 bases and the V segment lost 8 bases, leaving 8 bases of the junction unmatched. The CDR3 has 15 amino acids. Looked up from germline, CDR1 is SGHTA and CDR2 is FQGTGA. This chain's CDR3 is CASVITGGTYNEQFF. CDR3 nucleotides: TGTGCCAGCGTCATAACGGGGGGGACCTACAATGAGCAGTTCTTC.

The V and J genes are TRBV3-1 and TRBJ2-5, with D possibly TRBD2 on 5 matching bases. Germline V lookup: CDR1 LGHDT, CDR2 YNNKEL (reference sequence). The CDR3 is 17 residues long. The V gene lost 3 bases and the J gene lost 5 bases, with 22 bases spanning the gap. This CDR3 reads CASSHGKGSLGRETQYF. The DNA for the CDR3 is TGTGCCAGCAGCCACGGGAAGGGAAGTCTAGGAAGGGAGACCCAGTACTTC.

This clonotype came up many times. The chain couples TRBV7-3 to TRBJ2-1; TRBD2 might be the D (7 bases). The V end lost 5 bases, the J end lost 8 bases, and 16 bases lay between the germline ends. Germline CDR1 SGHTA, CDR2 FQGTGA. This CDR3 comprises 14 residues. The DNA of the CDR3 is TGTGCCAGCAGCCGGGGAGGGGGATTTGATGAGCAGTTCTTC. The encoded protein is CASSRGGGFDEQFF.

In its sample, this clonotype was seen a few times. The chain employs TRBV2 and TRBJ2-7; D remains unclear. The CDR3 consists of 12 residues. Germline CDR1 and CDR2: SNHLY and FYNNEI. The V gene lost 7 bases and the J gene lost 2 bases, with 9 bases spanning the gap. The CDR3 region has the DNA TGTGCCAGCAATACACCCACCTACGAGCAGTACTTC. It specifies CASNTPTYEQYF.

This clonotype was found many times. The chain combines TRBV2 with TRBJ2-7; TRBD1 agrees at 7 bases. After removal of 5 bases from V and 4 bases from J, the junction contained 8 bases not matched to a gene. Germline values: CDR1 SNHLY, CDR2 FYNNEI. This CDR3 is built from 14 residues. The CDR3 protein is CASSRDREKYEQYF. CDR3 DNA sequence: TGTGCCAGCAGTCGAGACAGGGAAAAGTACGAGCAGTACTTC.

This clonotype appeared many times. V gene TRBV11-2 combines with J gene TRBJ2-1; 9 positions agree with TRBD2. V was clipped by 4 bases and J by 9 bases; unmatched bases: 10. CDR3 size: 15 residues. From germline, CDR1 is SGHAT and CDR2 FQNNGV. The CDR3 protein is CASSSFLAGAAEQFF. CDR3 sequence (DNA): TGTGCCAGCAGCTCCTTTTTAGCGGGAGCAGCTGAGCAGTTCTTC.

The chain joins TRBV5-1 to TRBJ2-3; 10 bases align to TRBD1. CDR1 and CDR2 (germline): SGHRS, YFSETQ. CDR3 length: 15 amino acids. V gave up 3 bases and J gave up 2 bases; unmatched junction bases: 3. The CDR3 DNA is TGCGCCAGCAGCTGGGACAGGGGTTCCACAGATACGCAGTATTTT. This gives the protein CASSWDRGSTDTQYF.

This chain connects TRBV11-2 to TRBJ1-2; D unclear. The CDR3 covers 15 residues. The germline gives CDR1 SGHAT, CDR2 FQNNGV. Deletions cut 2 bases from V and 1 base from J, with 11 bases between. The CDR3 nucleotides read TGTGCCAGCAGCTTATTTACAGACGTTAACTATGGCTACACCTTC. Amino acids: CASSLFTDVNYGYTF.

In its sample, this clonotype was seen many times. J is TRBJ2-7 and V is TRBV18, with 10 positions matching TRBD1. Germline-derived CDR1 and CDR2 are KGHSH and LQKENI. There are 18 residues in the CDR3. Trimming removed 4 bases from V and 3 bases from J; junction bases left unmatched: 15. In DNA, the CDR3 is TGTGCCAGCTCACGCTTGGCGGGGACAGGGGATACATTCTACGAGCAGTACTTC. It codes for CASSRLAGTGDTFYEQYF. The whole variable domain, filled in from reference TRBV18 and TRBJ2-7, reads NAGVMQNPRHLVRRRGQEARLRCSPMKGHSHVYWYRQLPEEGLKFMVYLQKENIIDESGMPKERFSAEFPKEGPSILRIQQVVRGDSAAYFCASSRLAGTGDTFYEQYFGPGTRLTVT.

The chain joins TRBV10-3 to TRBJ2-3; D is unresolved. The CDR3 consists of 11 residues. V gave up 2 bases and J gave up 7 bases, with 4 bases separating them. CDR1 ENHRY and CDR2 SYGVKD come from the germline V gene. CDR3 bases: TGTGCCATCAGTGAGATATATACGCAGTATTTT. Its translation: CAISEIYTQYF.

This clonotype was seen a handful of times. This chain connects TRBV7-9 to TRBJ2-7; 10 nucleotides match TRBD1. J gave up 3 bases and V 5 bases, and 16 bases lay outside the gene matches. The CDR3 loop spans 18 amino acids. The germline CDR1 and CDR2 sequences are SEHNR and FQNEAQ (reference sequence). The CDR3 reads CASSPVYGSGQGHYEQYF. DNA of the CDR3: TGTGCCAGCAGCCCGGTATATGGATCGGGACAGGGGCACTACGAGCAGTACTTC.